This T cell receptor beta chain emerged from a study of T-cell memory formation after mild COVID-19. Findings and limits, study-wide: Contracting clones, day 15 to 85, had balanced CD4/CD8, and later expanders favored CD4+. Clones which contracted sat mainly in CM and EM if CD4+, and in EMRA if CD8+.

A few counts support this clonotype. Its antigen is unknown. After removal of 5 bases from V and 2 bases from J, the junction contained 10 bases not matched to a gene. This CDR3 spans 16 amino acids. Germline-derived CDR1 and CDR2 are SGHVS and FQNEAQ. Using its own MiXCR run on the 5' RACE reads, TCRdb lists one record per CDR3 protein. The table shows about 290,000 distinct CDR3 sequences, with 15% occurring only once. This sequence joins TRBV7-8 and TRBJ2-3, with TRBD1 matching over 7 bases. The TCR was taken from a man between 18 and 35 years old who had mild COVID-19 (a few samples of this study predate the infection). Cell type and time point are not known. The sample taken for sequencing was PBMCs or a T cell subset sorted from them (not recorded which). The CDR3 sequence: CASSHRTGGFTDTQYF. The CDR3 bases are TGTGCCAGCAGCCACCGGACAGGCGGCTTCACAGATACGCAGTATTTT.